This paragraph reports one T cell receptor (beta chain). Its matching antigen is unknown. The sample belongs to a study of T cell repertoires in cytomegalovirus infection. Findings of the study overall: Using cumulative public TCR beta family frequency, the authors identified those who carried CMV together with the relevant HLA. CMV-specific HLA-C-restricted TCR beta clonotypes dominated the ex vivo response.

Each CDR3 protein is one row after TCRdb ran MiXCR on the reads. This sample has fewer than 1,000,000 distinct CDR3 sequences, with about 33% found just once. Germline CDR1 reads MNHEY; CDR2 reads SVGAGI. This CDR3 is 16 amino acids long. Trimming removed 4 bases from V and 2 bases from J, with 17 bases in between. The material sequenced was cultured CD8+ T cells from PBMCs, taken from culture after CMV antigen stimulation. This clonotype originated in a human donor in good health (CMV status not recorded). Some clones in this sample may be carry-over from other donors' samples. The chain is built from TRBV6-5 and TRBJ1-2; no reliable D call. The CDR3 region is CASSFLVLARNYGYTF. The CDR3 DNA reads as TGTGCCAGCAGTTTCCTGGTGTTAGCCCGAAACTATGGCTACACCTTC.